The sample holds one count of the clone carrying this TCR beta chain. What it binds is unknown. The data derive from a study of shared clonotypes between healthy human individuals. Per the authors' pipeline: There were no quality scores in the junction-only immunoSEQ sequences, so filtering differed. TCRdb keeps only in-frame clones here, not all; method: immunoSEQ multiplex PCR. For V, J and clone size, that table is used; D and trimming come from the DNA. The table lists about 510,000 clones, around 96% of them singletons. Study-level points and caveats: Sharing across a few donors was seen in 4% to 5% of naive CD4 clonotypes.

The CDR3 consists of 16 residues. V lost 5 bases and J 6 bases, leaving 21 bases between the germline ends. Germline V gene lookup returns CDR1 SEHNR and CDR2 FQNEAQ (reference sequence). This receptor was identified in a woman aged 25 to 45 in good health. This rearrangement joins TRBV7-9 to TRBJ2-3; TRBD1 or TRBD2 may be the D gene (5 bases each). The sample was naive CD4+ T cells sorted from blood. As for subset: CD45RA+ positively selected. The CDR3 reads CASSLRGGGRQDTQYF. CDR3 in DNA: TGTGCCAGCAGCCTAAGGGGTGGGGGACGGCAGGATACGCAGTATTTT.